This is a list of T cell receptor beta chains from one sample in a study of graft-versus-host responses after intestinal transplantation. Only in-frame clones appear in the TCRdb table, and some are missing; sequencing was by immunoSEQ multiplex PCR. The sample yields about 70,000 clones, about nine tenths seen once. These TCRs are of unknown antigen specificity. The source material was unstimulated CD8+ T cells sorted from spleen or lymph node cells, sampled before intestinal transplant. Receptor source: a human donor who received an intestinal transplant. CDR3s include the opening cysteine and the closing phenylalanine or tryptophan. The order of the fields is clone size, D gene, J gene, V gene, CDR3 protein, CDR3 DNA. The D gene is left open where the match is weak. Some rows have no size entry. The others give once, few or many, or a class for an expanded clone.

clone_size: NA; d_call: TRBD1; j_call: TRBJ2-5; v_call: TRBV6-5; cdr3_aa: CASSNPGGETQYF; cdr3_nt: TGTGCCAGCAGCAACCCAGGGGGAGAGACCCAGTACTTC
clone_size: NA; d_call: TRBD1; j_call: TRBJ2-7; v_call: TRBV11-2; cdr3_aa: CASSLDGTGSSYEQYF; cdr3_nt: TGTGCCAGCAGCTTAGATGGGACAGGCAGCTCCTACGAGCAGTACTTC
clone_size: NA; d_call: NA; j_call: TRBJ2-5; v_call: TRBV7-6; cdr3_aa: CASSLSRGPQETQYF; cdr3_nt: TGTGCCAGCAGCTTATCCAGGGGTCCACAAGAGACCCAGTACTTC
clone_size: NA; d_call: TRBD1; j_call: TRBJ2-7; v_call: TRBV11-2; cdr3_aa: CASSLDGTDPLEQYF; cdr3_nt: TGTGCCAGCAGCTTAGACGGGACAGACCCCCTTGAGCAGTACTTC
clone_size: NA; d_call: TRBD1; j_call: TRBJ1-1; v_call: TRBV27; cdr3_aa: CASRYRGFVFTEAFF; cdr3_nt: TGTGCCAGCAGATACAGGGGTTTCGTTTTCACTGAAGCTTTCTTT
clone_size: NA; d_call: NA; j_call: TRBJ2-2; v_call: TRBV4-2; cdr3_aa: CASSQGGPNTGELFF; cdr3_nt: TGTGCCAGCAGCCAGGGGGGACCTAACACCGGGGAGCTGTTTTTT
clone_size: once; d_call: TRBD1; j_call: TRBJ2-7; v_call: TRBV29-1; cdr3_aa: CSVGQGAGYEQYF; cdr3_nt: TGCAGCGTCGGACAGGGGGCTGGCTACGAGCAGTACTTC
clone_size: NA; d_call: NA; j_call: TRBJ1-2; v_call: TRBV10-3; cdr3_aa: CAIREDSPNYGYTF; cdr3_nt: TGTGCCATCAGGGAGGACAGCCCTAACTATGGCTACACCTTC
clone_size: NA; d_call: NA; j_call: TRBJ1-1; v_call: TRBV21-1; cdr3_aa: CASSKGFRATEAFF; cdr3_nt: TGTGCCAGCAGCAAAGGGTTCAGGGCCACTGAAGCTTTCTTT
clone_size: NA; d_call: NA; j_call: TRBJ2-7; v_call: TRBV7-6; cdr3_aa: CASSLGHPDRSYSYEQYF; cdr3_nt: TGTGCCAGCAGCTTAGGCCATCCGGACAGATCCTATTCCTACGAGCAGTACTTC